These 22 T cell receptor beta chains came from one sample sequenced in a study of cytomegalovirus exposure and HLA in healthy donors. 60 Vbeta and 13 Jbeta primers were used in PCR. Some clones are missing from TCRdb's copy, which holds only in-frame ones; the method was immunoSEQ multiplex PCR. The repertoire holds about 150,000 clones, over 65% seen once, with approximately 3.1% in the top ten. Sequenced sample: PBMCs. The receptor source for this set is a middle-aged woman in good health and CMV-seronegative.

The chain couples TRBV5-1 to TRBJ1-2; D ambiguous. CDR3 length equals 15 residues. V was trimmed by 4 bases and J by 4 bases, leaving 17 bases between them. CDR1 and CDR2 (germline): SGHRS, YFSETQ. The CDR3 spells CASSQRGEASYGYTF. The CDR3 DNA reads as TGCGCCAGCAGCCAACGCGGTGAGGCTAGCTATGGCTACACCTTC.

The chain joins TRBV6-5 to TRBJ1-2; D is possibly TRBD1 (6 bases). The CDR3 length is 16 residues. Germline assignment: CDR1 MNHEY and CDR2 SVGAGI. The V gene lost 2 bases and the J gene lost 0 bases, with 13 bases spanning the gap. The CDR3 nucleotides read TGTGCCAGCAGTTACGGGTCAGGGGTTGCTAACTATGGCTACACCTTC. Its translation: CASSYGSGVANYGYTF.

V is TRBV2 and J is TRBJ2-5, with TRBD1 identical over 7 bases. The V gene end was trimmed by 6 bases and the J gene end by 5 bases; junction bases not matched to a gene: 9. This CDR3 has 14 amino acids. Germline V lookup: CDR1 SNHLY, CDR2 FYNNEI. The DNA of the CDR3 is TGTGCCAGCAGCAGAGGACAGGCGTTCGAGACCCAGTACTTC. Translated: CASSRGQAFETQYF.

CDR3 DNA sequence: TGTGCCAGCTCACCAACGCAGGGGGCTGGCACTGAAGCTTTCTTT. Translating gives CASSPTQGAGTEAFF. The V call is TRBV18, the J call TRBJ1-1; 8 bases map to TRBD1. The CDR3 length is 15 residues. Germline CDR1 reads KGHSH; CDR2 reads LQKENI. J lost 4 bases, V lost 2 bases, and 6 bases had no gene match.

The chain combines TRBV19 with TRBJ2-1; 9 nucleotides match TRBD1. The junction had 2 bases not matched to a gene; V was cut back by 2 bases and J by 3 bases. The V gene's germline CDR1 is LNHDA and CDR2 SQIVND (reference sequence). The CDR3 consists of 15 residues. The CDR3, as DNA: TGTGCCAGTAGTATACGACAGGGGGTCTACAATGAGCAGTTCTTC. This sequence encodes CASSIRQGVYNEQFF.

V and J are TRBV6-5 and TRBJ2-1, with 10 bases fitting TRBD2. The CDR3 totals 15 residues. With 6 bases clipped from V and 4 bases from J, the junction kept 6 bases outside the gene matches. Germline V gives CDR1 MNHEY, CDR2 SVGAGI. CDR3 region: CASSLAGAGYNEQFF. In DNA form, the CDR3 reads TGTGCCAGCAGCCTAGCGGGGGCCGGGTACAATGAGCAGTTCTTC.

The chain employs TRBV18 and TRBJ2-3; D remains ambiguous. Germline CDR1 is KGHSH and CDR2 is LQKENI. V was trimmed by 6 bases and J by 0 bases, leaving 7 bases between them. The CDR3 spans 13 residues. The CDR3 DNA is TGTGCCAGCTCCTCTCTTAGCACAGATACGCAGTATTTT. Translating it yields CASSSLSTDTQYF.

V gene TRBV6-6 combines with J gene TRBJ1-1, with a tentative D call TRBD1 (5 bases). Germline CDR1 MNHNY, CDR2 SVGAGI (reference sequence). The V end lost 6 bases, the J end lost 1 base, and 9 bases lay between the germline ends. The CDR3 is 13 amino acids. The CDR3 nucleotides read TGTGCCAGCAGATCTGGACAGAACACTGAAGCTTTCTTT. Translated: CASRSGQNTEAFF.

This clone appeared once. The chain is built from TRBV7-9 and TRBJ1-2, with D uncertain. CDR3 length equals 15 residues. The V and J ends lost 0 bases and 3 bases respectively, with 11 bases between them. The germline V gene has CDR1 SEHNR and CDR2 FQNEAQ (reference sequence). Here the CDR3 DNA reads TGTGCCAGCAGCTTAGCGATAGCAGCGGACTATGGCTACACCTTC. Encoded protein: CASSLAIAADYGYTF.

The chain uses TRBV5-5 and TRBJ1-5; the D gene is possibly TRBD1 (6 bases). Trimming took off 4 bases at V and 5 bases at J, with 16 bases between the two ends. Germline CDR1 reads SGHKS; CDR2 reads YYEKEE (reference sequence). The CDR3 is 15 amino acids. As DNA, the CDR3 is TGTGCCAGCAGCCCCCGGGAGGGGGGCGATCAGCCCCAGCATTTT. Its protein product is CASSPREGGDQPQHF.

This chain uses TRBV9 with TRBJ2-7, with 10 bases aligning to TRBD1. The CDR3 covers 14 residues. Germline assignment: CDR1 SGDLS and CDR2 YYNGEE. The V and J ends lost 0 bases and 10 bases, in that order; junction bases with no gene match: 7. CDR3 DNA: TGTGCCAGCAGCGTAGCTCCGGGGACAGGGGCACAGTACTTC. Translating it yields CASSVAPGTGAQYF.

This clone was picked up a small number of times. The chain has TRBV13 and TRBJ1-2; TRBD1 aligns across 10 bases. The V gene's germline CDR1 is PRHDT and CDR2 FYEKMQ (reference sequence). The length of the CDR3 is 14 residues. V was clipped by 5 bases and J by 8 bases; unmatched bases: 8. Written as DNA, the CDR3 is TGTGCCAGCAGCCACGACAGGGGGCTAGGGGGCTACACCTTC. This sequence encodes CASSHDRGLGGYTF.

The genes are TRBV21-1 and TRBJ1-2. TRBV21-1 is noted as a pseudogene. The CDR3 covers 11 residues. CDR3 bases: TGTGCCAGGAGACTTACTGGTGGCTACACCTTC. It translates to CARRLTGGYTF.

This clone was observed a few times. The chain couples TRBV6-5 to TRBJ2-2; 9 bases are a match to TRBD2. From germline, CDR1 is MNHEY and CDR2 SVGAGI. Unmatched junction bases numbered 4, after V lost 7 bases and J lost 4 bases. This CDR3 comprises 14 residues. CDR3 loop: CASTPTSGTGELFF. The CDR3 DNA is TGTGCCAGCACCCCGACTAGCGGCACCGGGGAGCTGTTTTTT.

The CDR3 DNA reads TGTGCCAGCAGCTTGGGGGCCCAGGGAAACTCACCCCTCCACTTT. This gives the protein CASSLGAQGNSPLHF. The rearrangement links TRBV5-6 to TRBJ1-6, with a weak D call TRBD1 (5 bases). Trimming shortened V by 0 bases and J by 10 bases, and 14 bases separated the two germline ends. The V gene's germline CDR1 is SGHDT and CDR2 YYEEEE. The CDR3 has 15 amino acids.

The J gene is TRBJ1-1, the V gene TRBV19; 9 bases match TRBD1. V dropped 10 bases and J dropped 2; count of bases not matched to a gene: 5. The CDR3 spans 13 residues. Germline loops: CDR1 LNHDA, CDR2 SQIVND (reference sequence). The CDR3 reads CATTGGGNTEAFF. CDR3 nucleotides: TGTGCCACCACAGGGGGCGGAAACACTGAAGCTTTCTTT.

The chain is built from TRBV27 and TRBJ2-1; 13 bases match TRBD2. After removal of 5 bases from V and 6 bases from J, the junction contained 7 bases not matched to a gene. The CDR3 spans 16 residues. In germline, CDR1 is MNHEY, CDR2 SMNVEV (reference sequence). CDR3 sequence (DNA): TGTGCCAGCAGTCTCCCTGGGACTAGCGGGGCCAATGAGCAGTTCTTC. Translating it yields CASSLPGTSGANEQFF.

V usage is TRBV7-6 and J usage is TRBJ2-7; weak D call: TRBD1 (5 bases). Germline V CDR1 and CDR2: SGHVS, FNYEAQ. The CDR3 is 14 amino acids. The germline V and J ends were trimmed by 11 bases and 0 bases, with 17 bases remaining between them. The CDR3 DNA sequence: TGTGCCTGCTCTGAACAGGAGAGCTCCTACGAGCAGTACTTC. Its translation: CACSEQESSYEQYF.

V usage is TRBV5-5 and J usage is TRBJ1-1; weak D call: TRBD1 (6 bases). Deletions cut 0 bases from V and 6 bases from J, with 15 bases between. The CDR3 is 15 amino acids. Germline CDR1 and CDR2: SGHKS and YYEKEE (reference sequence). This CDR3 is CASSLVVGALAEAFF. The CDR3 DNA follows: TGTGCCAGCAGCTTGGTAGTGGGGGCGCTGGCTGAAGCTTTCTTT.

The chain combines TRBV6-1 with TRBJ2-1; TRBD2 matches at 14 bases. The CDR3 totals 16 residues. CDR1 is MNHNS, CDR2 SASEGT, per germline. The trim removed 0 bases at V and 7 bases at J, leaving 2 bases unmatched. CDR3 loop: CASSEAGLAGENEQFF. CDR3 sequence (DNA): TGTGCCAGCAGTGAAGCGGGACTAGCGGGGGAGAATGAGCAGTTCTTC.

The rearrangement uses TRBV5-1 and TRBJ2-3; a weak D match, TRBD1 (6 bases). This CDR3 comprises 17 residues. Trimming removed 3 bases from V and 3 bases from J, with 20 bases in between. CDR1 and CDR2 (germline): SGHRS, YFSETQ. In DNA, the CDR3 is TGCGCCAGCAGCTCTCAATCCAACAGGGCCCCGACAGATACGCAGTATTTT. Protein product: CASSSQSNRAPTDTQYF. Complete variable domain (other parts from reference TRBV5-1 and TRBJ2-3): KAGVTQTPRYLIKTRGQQVTLSCSPISGHRSVSWYQQTPGQGLQFLFEYFSETQRNKGNFPGRFSGRQFSNSRSEMNVSTLELGDSALYLCASSSQSNRAPTDTQYFGPGTRLTVL.

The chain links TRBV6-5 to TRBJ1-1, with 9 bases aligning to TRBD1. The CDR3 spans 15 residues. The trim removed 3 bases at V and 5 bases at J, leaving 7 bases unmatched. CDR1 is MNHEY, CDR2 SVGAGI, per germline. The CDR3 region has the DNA TGTGCCAGCAGTTATTGGACAGGGGTGTGGACTGAAGCTTTCTTT. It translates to CASSYWTGVWTEAFF.